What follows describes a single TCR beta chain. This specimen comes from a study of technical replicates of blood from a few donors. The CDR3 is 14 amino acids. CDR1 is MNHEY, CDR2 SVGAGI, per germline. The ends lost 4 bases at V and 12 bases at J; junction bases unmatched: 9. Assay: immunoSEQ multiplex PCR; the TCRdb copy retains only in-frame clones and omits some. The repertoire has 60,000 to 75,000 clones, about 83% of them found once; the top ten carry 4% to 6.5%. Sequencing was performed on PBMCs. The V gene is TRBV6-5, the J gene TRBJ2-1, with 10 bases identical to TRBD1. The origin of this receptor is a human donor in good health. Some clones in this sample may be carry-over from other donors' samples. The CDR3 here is CASSSPGTGVGQFF. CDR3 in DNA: TGTGCCAGCAGTTCCCCCGGGACAGGGGTTGGGCAGTTCTTC.